This TCR beta chain was sequenced during a study of blood T cells in healthy people across ages. Study details: When template switching was applied, about one barcoded beta molecule was captured per two T cells.

Study results and caveats: Measured against age, TCR beta diversity per million T cells decreased in a roughly linear manner. From one million sequenced T cells, diversity estimates were lower bounds.

Germline values: CDR1 DFQATT, CDR2 SNEGSKA (reference sequence). The CDR3 runs 12 residues. The table lists this clonotype with a few counts. Its antigen is not known. Through a sample-barcoded 5' primer and a J-beta primer mix, a second PCR was run for roughly 7 to 11 cycles. MiXCR, run by TCRdb on the 5' RACE reads, gives a single entry per CDR3 protein. The data hold hundreds of thousands of distinct CDR3 sequences, with about 32% observed a single time. Every sample yielded at least 6 million isolated PBMCs. Sequenced: blood. V usage is TRBV20-1 and J usage is TRBJ2-1; 7 nucleotides agree with TRBD1. The sequence came from a woman older than 75 in good health. CDR3 sequence: CMTGQYYNEQFF. CDR3 nucleotide sequence: TGCATGACGGGACAGTACTACAATGAGCAGTTCTTC.